This T cell receptor beta chain was documented in a study of T cell responses to AZD1222 COVID-19 vaccine. CDR3 size: 15 residues. V gave up 5 bases and J gave up 11 bases, with 19 bases separating them. CDR1 is MDHEN, CDR2 SYDVKM, per germline. This clone came up a few times. Assay used: immunoSEQ multiplex PCR; TCRdb lists only in-frame clones, some missing. The repertoire has 150,000 to 200,000 clones, around 90% of them found once; the top ten carry 2.6%. The TCR was taken from an adult in good health. The material was peripheral blood, obtained on day 0 of AZD1222 vaccination. The genes are TRBV28 and TRBJ1-6; D not certain. The CDR3 sequence: CASSPSDGFNAPLHF. CDR3 DNA sequence: TGTGCCAGCAGTCCCAGCGACGGATTCAACGCACCCCTCCACTTT.